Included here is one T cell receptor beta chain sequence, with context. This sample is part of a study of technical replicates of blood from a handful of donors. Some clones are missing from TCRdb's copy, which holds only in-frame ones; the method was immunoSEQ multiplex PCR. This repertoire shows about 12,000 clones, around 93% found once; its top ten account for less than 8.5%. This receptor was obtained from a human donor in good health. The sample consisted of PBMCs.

The DNA for the CDR3 is TGCAGTGCTAGAGGGTGGGCTACGCAGTATTTT. It is translated as CSARGWATQYF. The chain is built from TRBV20-1 and TRBJ2-3; the D is unclear. Germline CDR1 and CDR2: DFQATT and SNEGSKA (reference sequence). The CDR3 totals 11 residues. The V gene lost 1 base and the J gene lost 8 bases, with 7 bases spanning the gap.